This T cell receptor (beta chain) was sequenced in a study of vaccination and CD4 T cells after COVID-19. Turning to the study itself: The stimulus for the cells was overlapping spike peptides derived from SARS-CoV-2, HCoV-NL63, HCoV-OC43 and HCoV-229E.

For this clonotype: What it binds is not known.

Treatment here: roughly 10-day PBMC culture with coronavirus spike peptide pools or control peptides (ViraFEST assay). In the ViraFEST assay, peptide-pool expansion preceded TCR sequencing of expanded clonotypes. Alongside around 10 IU/ml IL-2 and roughly 10 ug/ml peptide pools, PBMCs were cultured at a few million per well. CDR1 MNHEY and CDR2 SMNVEV come from the germline V gene (reference sequence). Trimming pared 3 bases from V and 2 bases from J, leaving 11 bases between. CDR3 length: 15 amino acids. At the Johns Hopkins FTIC core, DNA taken from cultured CD4+ T cells was sequenced by way of the Oncomine TCR Beta short-read assay. TCRdb recomputed calls from the PCR reads with MiXCR, one row per CDR3 protein. The profile shows roughly 9,300 distinct CDR3 sequences, roughly 64% of them singletons.

The V gene is TRBV27, the J gene TRBJ1-5, with no clear D. Sequencing was done on a sample of CD4+ T cells from blood, cultured in vitro. The receptor's source is a human donor who had recovered from COVID-19. The DNA for the CDR3 is TGTGCCAGCAGTTTGGGATTCGGCGGCAATCAGCCCCAGCATTTT. Amino acid sequence: CASSLGFGGNQPQHF.